This TCR beta chain was recovered during a study of blood T cell repertoires in COVID-19. Study in general: There were acute and convalescent COVID-19 samples, and they came from the United States, Italy and Spain.

The assay was immunoSEQ multiplex PCR, and TCRdb's table has in-frame clones only and misses some. The table lists 70,000 to 75,000 clones, roughly four fifths of them singletons. Between the trimmed V and J ends, which lost 7 bases and 9 bases, there was a span of 10 bases. The length of the CDR3 is 12 residues. Germline V lookup: CDR1 MDHEN, CDR2 SYDVKM. Specimen: peripheral blood. The source is a woman between 65 and 79 years old with acute or convalescent COVID-19. The chain employs TRBV28 and TRBJ1-6; D is uncertain. The CDR3 loop reads CASTITGSPLHF. The CDR3 region has the DNA TGTGCCAGCACGATTACTGGTTCACCCCTCCACTTT.